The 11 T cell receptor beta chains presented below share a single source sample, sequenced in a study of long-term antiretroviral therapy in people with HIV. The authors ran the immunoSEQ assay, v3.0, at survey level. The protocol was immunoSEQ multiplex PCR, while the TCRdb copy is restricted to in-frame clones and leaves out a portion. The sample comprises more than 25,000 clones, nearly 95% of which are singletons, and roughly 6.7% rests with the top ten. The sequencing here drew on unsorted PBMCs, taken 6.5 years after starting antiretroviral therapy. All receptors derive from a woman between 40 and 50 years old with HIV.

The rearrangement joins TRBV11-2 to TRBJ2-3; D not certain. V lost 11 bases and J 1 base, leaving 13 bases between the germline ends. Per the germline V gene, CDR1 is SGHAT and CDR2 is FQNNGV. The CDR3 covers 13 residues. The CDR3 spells CASKVGGTDTQYF. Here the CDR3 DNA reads TGTGCCTCGAAAGTTGGGGGCACAGATACGCAGTATTTT.

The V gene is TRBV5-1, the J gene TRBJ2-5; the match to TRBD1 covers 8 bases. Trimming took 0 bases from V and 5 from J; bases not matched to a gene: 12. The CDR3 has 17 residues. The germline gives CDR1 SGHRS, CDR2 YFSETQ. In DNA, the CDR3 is TGCGCCAGCAGCTTGGTTGTAGACCAGGGGGCGGGGGAGACCCAGTACTTC. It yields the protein CASSLVVDQGAGETQYF.

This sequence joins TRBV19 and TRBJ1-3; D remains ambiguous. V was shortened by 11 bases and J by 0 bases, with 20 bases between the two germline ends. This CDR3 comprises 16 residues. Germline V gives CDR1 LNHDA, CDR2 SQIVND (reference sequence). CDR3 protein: CAAARSSTSSGNTIYF. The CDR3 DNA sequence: TGTGCCGCAGCCCGCTCCAGTACGAGCTCTGGAAACACCATATATTTT.

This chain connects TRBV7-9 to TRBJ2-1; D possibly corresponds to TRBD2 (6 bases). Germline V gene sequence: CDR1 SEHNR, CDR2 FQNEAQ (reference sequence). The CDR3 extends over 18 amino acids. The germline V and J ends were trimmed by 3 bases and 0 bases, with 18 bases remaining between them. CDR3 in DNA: TGTGCCAGCAGCTTTTCTCTCCTACGGGGGTCCTCCTACAATGAGCAGTTCTTC. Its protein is CASSFSLLRGSSYNEQFF.

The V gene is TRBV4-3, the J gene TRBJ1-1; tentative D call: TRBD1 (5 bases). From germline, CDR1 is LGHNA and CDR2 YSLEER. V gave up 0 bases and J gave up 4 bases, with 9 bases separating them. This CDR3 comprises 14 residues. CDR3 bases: TGCGCCAGCAGCCAAGATGTGGGGCTCACTGAAGCTTTCTTT. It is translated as CASSQDVGLTEAFF.

Written as DNA, the CDR3 is TGTGCCAGCAGTTACTCGGGCTTCCAAGAGACCCAGTACTTC. Translation: CASSYSGFQETQYF. This chain connects TRBV6-5 to TRBJ2-5; D is unclear. Trimming left V 0 bases short and J 1 base short, with 6 bases between. This CDR3 region has 14 residues. CDR1 and CDR2 (germline): MNHEY, SVGAGI.

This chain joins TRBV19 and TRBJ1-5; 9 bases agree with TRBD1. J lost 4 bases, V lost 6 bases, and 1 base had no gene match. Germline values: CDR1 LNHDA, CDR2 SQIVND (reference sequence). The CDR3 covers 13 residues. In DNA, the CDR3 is TGTGCCAGTAGAGGACAGGGGAATCAGCCCCAGCATTTT. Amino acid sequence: CASRGQGNQPQHF.

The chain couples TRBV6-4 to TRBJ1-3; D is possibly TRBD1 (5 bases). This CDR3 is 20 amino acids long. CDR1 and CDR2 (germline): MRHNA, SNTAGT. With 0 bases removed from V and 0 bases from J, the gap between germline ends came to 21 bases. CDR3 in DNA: TGTGCCAGCAGTGACTCGTTCCCTGGACCGGGACGATACTCTGGAAACACCATATATTTT. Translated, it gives CASSDSFPGPGRYSGNTIYF.

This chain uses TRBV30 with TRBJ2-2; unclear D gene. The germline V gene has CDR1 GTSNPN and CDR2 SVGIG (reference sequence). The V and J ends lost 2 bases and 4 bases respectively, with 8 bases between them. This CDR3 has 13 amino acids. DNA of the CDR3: TGTGCCTGGAGTTTACTACCCACCGGGGAGCTGTTTTTT. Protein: CAWSLLPTGELFF. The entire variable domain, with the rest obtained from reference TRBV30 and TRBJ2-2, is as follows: SQTIHQWPATLVQPVGSPLSLECTVEGTSNPNLYWYRQAAGRGLQLLFYSVGIGQISSEVPQNLSASRPQDRQFILSSKKLLLSDSGFYLCAWSLLPTGELFFGEGSRLTVL.

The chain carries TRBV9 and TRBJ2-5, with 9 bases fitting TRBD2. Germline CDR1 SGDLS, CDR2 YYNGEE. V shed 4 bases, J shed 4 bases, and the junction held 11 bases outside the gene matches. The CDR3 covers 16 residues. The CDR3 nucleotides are TGTGCCAGCAGCCTCCAAGATAGCGGGGGAGCAGAGACCCAGTACTTC. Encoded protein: CASSLQDSGGAETQYF.

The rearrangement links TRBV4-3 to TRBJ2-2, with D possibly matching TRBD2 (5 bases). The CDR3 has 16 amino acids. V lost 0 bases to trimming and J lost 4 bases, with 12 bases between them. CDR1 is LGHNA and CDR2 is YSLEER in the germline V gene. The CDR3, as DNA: TGCGCCAGCAGCCAAGATCGGTCCGGAGGCACCGGGGAGCTGTTTTTT. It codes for CASSQDRSGGTGELFF.